This TCR beta chain was sequenced for a study of T cells in Graves' hyperthyroidism and ophthalmopathy. RNA transcripts yielded amplified TCR beta CDR3 regions. First-round RT-PCR of the TCR CDR3 relied on the HTBI primer set. TCRdb re-called the multiplex PCR reads through MiXCR, storing one row per CDR3 protein. The sample has about 600,000 distinct CDR3 sequences, about 14% seen once. Trimming removed 0 bases at V and 4 bases at J, with 6 bases between. Germline V gene sequence: CDR1 SGDLS, CDR2 YYNGEE. This CDR3 comprises 13 residues. The rearrangement uses TRBV9 and TRBJ2-3; no firm D call. Sequencing used blood. The TCR was taken from a woman aged 45-65 years with Graves' ophthalmopathy. The CDR3 sequence is CASSVDGADTQYF. The CDR3 DNA reads as TGTGCCAGCAGCGTAGATGGGGCAGATACGCAGTATTTT.